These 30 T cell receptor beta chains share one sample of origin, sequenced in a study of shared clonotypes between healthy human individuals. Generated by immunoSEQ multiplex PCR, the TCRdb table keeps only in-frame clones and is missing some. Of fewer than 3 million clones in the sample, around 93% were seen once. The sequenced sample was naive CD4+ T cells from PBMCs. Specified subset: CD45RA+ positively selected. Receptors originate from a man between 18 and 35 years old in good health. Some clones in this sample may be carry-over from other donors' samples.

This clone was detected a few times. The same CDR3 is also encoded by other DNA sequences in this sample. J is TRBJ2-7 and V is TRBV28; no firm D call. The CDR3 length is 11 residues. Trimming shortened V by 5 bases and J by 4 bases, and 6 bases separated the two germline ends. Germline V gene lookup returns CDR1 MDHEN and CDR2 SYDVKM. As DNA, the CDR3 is TGTGCCAGCAGTCTCAAGTACGAGCAGTACTTC. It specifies CASSLKYEQYF. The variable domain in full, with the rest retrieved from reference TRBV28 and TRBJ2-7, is DVKVTQSSRYLVKRTGEKVFLECVQDMDHENMFWYRQDPGLGLRLIYFSYDVKMKEKGDIPEGYSVSREKKERFSLILESASTNQTSMYLCASSLKYEQYFGPGTRLTVT.

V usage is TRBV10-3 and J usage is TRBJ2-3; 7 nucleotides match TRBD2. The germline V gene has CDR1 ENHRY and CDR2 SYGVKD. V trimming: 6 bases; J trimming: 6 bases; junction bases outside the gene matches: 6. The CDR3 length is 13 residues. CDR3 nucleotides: TGTGCCATCAGGGCTAGCGGAGCTGATACGCAGTATTTT. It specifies CAIRASGADTQYF.

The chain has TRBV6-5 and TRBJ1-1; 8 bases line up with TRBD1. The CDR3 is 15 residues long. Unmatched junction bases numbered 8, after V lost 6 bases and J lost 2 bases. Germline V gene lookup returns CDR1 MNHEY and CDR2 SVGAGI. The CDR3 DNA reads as TGTGCCAGCAGCCGGATTGGACAGGGTAACACTGAAGCTTTCTTT. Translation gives CASSRIGQGNTEAFF.

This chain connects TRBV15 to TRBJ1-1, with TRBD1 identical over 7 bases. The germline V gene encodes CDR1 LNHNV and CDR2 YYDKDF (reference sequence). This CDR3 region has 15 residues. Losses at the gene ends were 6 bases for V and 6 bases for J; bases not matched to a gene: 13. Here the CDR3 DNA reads TGTGCCACCAGACCTTCGAGACAGGGCTTGGCTGAAGCTTTCTTT. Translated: CATRPSRQGLAEAFF.

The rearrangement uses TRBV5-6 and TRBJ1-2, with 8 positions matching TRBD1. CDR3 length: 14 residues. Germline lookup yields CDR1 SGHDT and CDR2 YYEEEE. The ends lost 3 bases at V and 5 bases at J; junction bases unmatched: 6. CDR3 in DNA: TGTGCCAGCAGCTCGACAGGGGTTCGGTATGGCTACACCTTC. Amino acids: CASSSTGVRYGYTF. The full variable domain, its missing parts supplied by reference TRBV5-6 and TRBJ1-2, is DAGVTQSPTHLIKTRGQQVTLRCSPKSGHDTVSWYQQALGQGPQFIFQYYEEEERQRGNFPDRFSGHQFPNYSSELNVNALLLGDSALYLCASSSTGVRYGYTFGSGTRLTVV.

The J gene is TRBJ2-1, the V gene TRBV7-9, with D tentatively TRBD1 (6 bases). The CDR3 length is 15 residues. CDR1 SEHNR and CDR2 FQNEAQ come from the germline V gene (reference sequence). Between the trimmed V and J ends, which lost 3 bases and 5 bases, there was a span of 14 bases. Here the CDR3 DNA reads TGTGCCAGCAGCTTGGGGACATTGGCCAACAATGAGCAGTTCTTC. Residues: CASSLGTLANNEQFF.

The CDR3 sequence is CASRRGLGQETQYF. DNA for the CDR3: TGTGCAAGTCGGAGGGGACTAGGACAAGAGACCCAGTACTTC. The chain links TRBV12-2 to TRBJ2-5; TRBD2, the D gene given by the table, was not confirmed from the DNA. TRBV12-2 counts as a pseudogene. The CDR3 covers 14 residues.

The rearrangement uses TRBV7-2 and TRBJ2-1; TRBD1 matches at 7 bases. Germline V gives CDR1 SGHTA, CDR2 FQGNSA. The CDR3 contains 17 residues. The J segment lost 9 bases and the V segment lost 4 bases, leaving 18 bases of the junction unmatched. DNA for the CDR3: TGTGCCAGCAGCTCCGGTCCGGGTAGGGGGCGGCGGATTGAGCAGTTCTTC. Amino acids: CASSSGPGRGRRIEQFF.

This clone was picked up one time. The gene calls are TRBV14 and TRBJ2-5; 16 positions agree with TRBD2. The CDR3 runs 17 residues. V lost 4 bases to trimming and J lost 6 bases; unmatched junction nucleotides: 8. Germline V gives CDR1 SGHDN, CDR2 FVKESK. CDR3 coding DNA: TGTGCCAGCAGCCGGGGGACTAGCGGGAGGGCCTGGAAGACCCAGTACTTC. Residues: CASSRGTSGRAWKTQYF.

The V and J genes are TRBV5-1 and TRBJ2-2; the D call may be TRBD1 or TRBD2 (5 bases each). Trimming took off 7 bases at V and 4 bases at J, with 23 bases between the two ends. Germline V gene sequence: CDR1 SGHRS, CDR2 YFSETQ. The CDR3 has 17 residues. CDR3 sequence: CASGLGPSNGGTGELFF. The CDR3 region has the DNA TGCGCCAGCGGGTTAGGGCCCAGCAATGGGGGCACCGGGGAGCTGTTTTTT. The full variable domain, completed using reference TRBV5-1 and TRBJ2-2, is KAGVTQTPRYLIKTRGQQVTLSCSPISGHRSVSWYQQTPGQGLQFLFEYFSETQRNKGNFPGRFSGRQFSNSRSEMNVSTLELGDSALYLCASGLGPSNGGTGELFFGEGSRLTVL.

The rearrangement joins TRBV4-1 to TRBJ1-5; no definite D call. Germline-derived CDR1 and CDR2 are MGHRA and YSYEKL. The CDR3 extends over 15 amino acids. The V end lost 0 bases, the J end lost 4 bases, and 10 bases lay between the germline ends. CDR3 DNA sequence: TGCGCCAGCAGCCAAGAAACTCCTTTAAATCAGCCCCAGCATTTT. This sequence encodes CASSQETPLNQPQHF.

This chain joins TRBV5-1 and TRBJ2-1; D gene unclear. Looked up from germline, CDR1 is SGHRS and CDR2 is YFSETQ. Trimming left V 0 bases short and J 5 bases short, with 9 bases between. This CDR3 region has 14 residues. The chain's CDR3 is CASSLEPSNNEQFF. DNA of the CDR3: TGCGCCAGCAGCTTGGAACCTAGTAACAATGAGCAGTTCTTC.

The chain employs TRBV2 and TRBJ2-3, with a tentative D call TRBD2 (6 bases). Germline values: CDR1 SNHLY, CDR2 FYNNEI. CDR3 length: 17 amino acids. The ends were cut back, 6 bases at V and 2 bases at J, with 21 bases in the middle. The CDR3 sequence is CASRLPRLGLLTDTQYF. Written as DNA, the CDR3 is TGTGCCAGCAGACTACCCCGTTTGGGACTTCTCACAGATACGCAGTATTTT.

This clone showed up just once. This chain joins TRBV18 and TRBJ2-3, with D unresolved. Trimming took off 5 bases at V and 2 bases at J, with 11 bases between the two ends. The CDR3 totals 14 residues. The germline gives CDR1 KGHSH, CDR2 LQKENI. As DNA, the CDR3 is TGTGCCAGCTCATCTAATGGACCCACAGATACGCAGTATTTT. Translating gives CASSSNGPTDTQYF.

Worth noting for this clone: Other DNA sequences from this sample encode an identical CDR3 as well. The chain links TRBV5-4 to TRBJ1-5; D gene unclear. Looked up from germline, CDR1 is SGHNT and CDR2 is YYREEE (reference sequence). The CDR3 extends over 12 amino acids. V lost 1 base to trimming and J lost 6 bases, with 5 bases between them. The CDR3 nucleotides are TGTGCCAGCAGCTTGTTCGGTCAGCCCCAGCATTTT. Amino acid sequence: CASSLFGQPQHF.

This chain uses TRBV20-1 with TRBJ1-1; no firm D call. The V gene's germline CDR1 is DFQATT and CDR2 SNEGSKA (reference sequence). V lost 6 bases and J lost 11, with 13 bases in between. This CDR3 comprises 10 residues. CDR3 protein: CSASHRLAFF. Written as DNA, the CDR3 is TGCAGTGCGTCACACCGGTTGGCTTTCTTT.

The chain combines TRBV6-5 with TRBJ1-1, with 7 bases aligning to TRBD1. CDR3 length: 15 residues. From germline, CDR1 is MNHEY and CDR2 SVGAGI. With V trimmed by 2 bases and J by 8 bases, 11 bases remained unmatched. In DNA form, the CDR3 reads TGTGCCAGCAGTTACAACGAAGGGGGCGAAACAGAAGCTTTCTTT. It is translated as CASSYNEGGETEAFF.

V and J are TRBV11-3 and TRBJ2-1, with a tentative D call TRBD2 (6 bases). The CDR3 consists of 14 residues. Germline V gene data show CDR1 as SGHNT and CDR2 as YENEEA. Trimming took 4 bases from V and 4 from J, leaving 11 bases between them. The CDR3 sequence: CASSSGGMYNEQFF. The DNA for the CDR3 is TGTGCCAGCAGCTCCGGCGGGATGTACAATGAGCAGTTCTTC.

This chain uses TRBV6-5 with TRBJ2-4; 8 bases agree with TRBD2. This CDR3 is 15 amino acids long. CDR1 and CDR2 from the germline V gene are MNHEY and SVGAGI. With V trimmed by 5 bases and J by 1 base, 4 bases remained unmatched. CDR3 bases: TGTGCCAGCAGTGCCGGGGGGGTGGCCAAAAACATTCAGTACTTC. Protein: CASSAGGVAKNIQYF.

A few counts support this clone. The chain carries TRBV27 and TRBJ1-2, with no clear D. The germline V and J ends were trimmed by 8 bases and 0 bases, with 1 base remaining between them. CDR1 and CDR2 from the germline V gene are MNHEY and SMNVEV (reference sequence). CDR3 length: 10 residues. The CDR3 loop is CASPNYGYTF. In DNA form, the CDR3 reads TGTGCCAGCCCTAACTATGGCTACACCTTC.

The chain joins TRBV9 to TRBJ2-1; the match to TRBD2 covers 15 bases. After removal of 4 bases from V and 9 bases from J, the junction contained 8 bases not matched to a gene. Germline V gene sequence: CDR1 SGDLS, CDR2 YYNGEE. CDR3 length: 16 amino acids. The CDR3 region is CASSSGTSGRKGEQFF. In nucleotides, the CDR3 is TGTGCCAGCAGCTCCGGGACTAGCGGGAGGAAGGGTGAGCAGTTCTTC.

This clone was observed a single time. The CDR3 protein is CASSPLGRDRGEQYF. CDR3 coding DNA: TGTGCCAGCAGTCCCCTGGGGAGGGACCGGGGCGAGCAGTACTTC. The V call is TRBV28, the J call TRBJ2-7; 7 bases agree with TRBD2. The CDR3 is 15 residues long. Germline assignment: CDR1 MDHEN and CDR2 SYDVKM. V lost 5 bases to trimming and J lost 6 bases; unmatched junction nucleotides: 13.

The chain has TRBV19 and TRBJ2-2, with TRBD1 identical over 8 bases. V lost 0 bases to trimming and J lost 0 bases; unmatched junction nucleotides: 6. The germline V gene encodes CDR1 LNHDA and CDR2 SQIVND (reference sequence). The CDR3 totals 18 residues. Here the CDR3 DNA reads TGTGCCAGTAGTATAGAGGTGACAGGGGCTCCGAACACCGGGGAGCTGTTTTTT. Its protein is CASSIEVTGAPNTGELFF.

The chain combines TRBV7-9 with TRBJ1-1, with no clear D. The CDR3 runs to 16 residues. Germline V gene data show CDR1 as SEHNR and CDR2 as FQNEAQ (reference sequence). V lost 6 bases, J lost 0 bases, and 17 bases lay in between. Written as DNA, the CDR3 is TGTGCCAGCAGACCACTCCGGGGTCGGGTGAACACTGAAGCTTTCTTT. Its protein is CASRPLRGRVNTEAFF. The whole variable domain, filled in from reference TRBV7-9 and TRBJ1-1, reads DTGVSQNPRHKITKRGQNVTFRCDPISEHNRLYWYRQTLGQGPEFLTYFQNEAQLEKSRLLSDRFSAERPKGSFSTLEIQRTEQGDSAMYLCASRPLRGRVNTEAFFGQGTRLTVV.

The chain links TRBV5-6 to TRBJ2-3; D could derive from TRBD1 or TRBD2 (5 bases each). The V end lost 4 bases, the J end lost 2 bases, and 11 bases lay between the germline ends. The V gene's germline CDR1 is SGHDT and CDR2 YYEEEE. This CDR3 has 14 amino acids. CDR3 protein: CASSGGVITDTQYF. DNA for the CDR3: TGTGCCAGCAGCGGGGGAGTTATCACAGATACGCAGTATTTT.

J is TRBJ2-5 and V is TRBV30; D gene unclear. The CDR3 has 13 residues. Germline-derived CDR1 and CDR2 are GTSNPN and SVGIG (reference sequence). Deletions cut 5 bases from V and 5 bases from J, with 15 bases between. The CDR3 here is CAWCRSAQETQYF. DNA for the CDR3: TGTGCCTGGTGTCGTTCGGCGCAGGAGACCCAGTACTTC.

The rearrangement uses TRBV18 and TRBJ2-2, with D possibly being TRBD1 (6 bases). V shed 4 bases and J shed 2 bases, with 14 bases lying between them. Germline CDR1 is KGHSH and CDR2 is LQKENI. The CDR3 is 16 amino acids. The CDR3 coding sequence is TGTGCCAGCTCACTTTTCCGGGACAAAAACACCGGGGAGCTGTTTTTT. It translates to CASSLFRDKNTGELFF.

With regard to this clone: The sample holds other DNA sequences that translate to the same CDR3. CDR3 region: CASSPLRGTDTQYF. The CDR3 DNA reads TGTGCCAGCAGCCCGCTCAGGGGGACAGATACGCAGTATTTT. V usage is TRBV7-3 and J usage is TRBJ2-3; 7 bases are shared with TRBD1. The CDR3 runs 14 residues. J lost 3 bases, V lost 5 bases, and 5 bases had no gene match. CDR1 and CDR2 (germline): SGHTA, FQGTGA.

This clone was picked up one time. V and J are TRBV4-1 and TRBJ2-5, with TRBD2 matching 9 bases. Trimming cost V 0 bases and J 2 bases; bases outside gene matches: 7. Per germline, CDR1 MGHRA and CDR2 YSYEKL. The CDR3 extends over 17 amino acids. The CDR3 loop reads CASSQDVGGRGQETQYF. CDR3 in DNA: TGCGCCAGCAGCCAAGACGTGGGCGGGAGGGGTCAAGAGACCCAGTACTTC.

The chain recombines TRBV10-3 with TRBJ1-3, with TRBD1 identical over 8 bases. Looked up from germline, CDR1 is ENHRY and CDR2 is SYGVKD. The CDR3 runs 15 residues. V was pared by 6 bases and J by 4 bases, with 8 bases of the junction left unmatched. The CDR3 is CAISSRGRLGNTIYF. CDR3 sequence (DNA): TGTGCCATCAGCTCCAGGGGGCGCCTAGGAAACACCATATATTTT.